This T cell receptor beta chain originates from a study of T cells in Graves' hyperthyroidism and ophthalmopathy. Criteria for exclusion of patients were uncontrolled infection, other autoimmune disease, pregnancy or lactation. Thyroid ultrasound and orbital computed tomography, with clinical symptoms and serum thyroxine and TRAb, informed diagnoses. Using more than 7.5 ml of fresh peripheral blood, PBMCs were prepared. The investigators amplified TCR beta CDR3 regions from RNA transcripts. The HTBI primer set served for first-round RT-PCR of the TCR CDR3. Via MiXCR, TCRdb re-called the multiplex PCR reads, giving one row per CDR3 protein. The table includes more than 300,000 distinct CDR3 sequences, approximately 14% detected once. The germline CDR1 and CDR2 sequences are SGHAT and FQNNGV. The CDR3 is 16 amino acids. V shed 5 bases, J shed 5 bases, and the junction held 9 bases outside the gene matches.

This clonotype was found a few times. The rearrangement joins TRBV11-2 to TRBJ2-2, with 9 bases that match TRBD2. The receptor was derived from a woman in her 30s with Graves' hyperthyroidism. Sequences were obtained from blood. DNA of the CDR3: TGTGCCAGCAGCCCAATTAGCGGGAGCGGGACCGGGGAGCTGTTTTTT. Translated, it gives CASSPISGSGTGELFF.